This T cell receptor beta chain was found in a study of shared clonotypes between healthy human individuals. About the study: Contributing individuals were two females and a few males aged 18 to 49. The study's findings and limits: Sequencing depth was a factor that was expected to affect clonotype sharing among donors. Across a handful of donors, naive CD4 shared 4.5% to 6%, naive CD8 over 3%, memory CD4 approximately 2.5%, memory CD8 0.35% to 0.5%. Estimated richness was generally greater in naive than memory subsets.

The repertoire was sequenced with immunoSEQ multiplex PCR; TCRdb's copy has only in-frame clones and lacks some. The profile covers some 2.3 million clones, with about 92% appearing a single time and about 0.39% taken by the ten largest. Trimming removed 0 bases at V and 0 bases at J, with 9 bases between. The CDR3 sequence is 16 residues long. In germline, CDR1 is KGHSH, CDR2 LQKENI. As for this clone: Antigen: not known. Other nucleotide sequences in the sample specify the same CDR3.

What was sequenced was naive CD4+ T cells from PBMCs. Indicated subset: CD45RA+ positively selected. J is TRBJ1-3 and V is TRBV18; D is uncertain. This receptor was obtained from a man in his late teens or twenties in good health. Some clones in this sample may be carry-over from other donors' samples. The CDR3 DNA is TGTGCCAGCTCACCACCCAGGCTGAGCTCTGGAAACACCATATATTTT. Its translation: CASSPPRLSSGNTIYF.